The 3 T cell receptor beta chains reported below all come from one sample, sequenced in a study of cytomegalovirus exposure and HLA in healthy donors. In the PCR, 60 Vbeta and 13 Jbeta primers were used. Assay: immunoSEQ multiplex PCR; the TCRdb copy retains only in-frame clones and omits some. The sample records roughly 150,000 clones, just under 80% being singletons. Sample: PBMCs. Receptors were obtained from a woman between 40 and 50 years old in good health and CMV-seropositive.

The chain joins TRBV28 to TRBJ2-2; D may be TRBD2 (6 bases). The germline V gene has CDR1 MDHEN and CDR2 SYDVKM. The length of the CDR3 is 15 residues. Trimming removed 7 bases at V and 4 bases at J, with 16 bases between. The CDR3 here is CASKAPRGITGELFF. CDR3 sequence (DNA): TGTGCCAGCAAAGCCCCACGGGGGATCACCGGGGAGCTGTTTTTT.

The chain couples TRBV19 to TRBJ1-6; D call uncertain. CDR3 length equals 14 residues. The V gene's germline CDR1 is LNHDA and CDR2 SQIVND (reference sequence). Trimming pared 4 bases from V and 12 bases from J, leaving 16 bases between. This CDR3 reads CASSTYPHERPLHF. Written as DNA, the CDR3 is TGTGCCAGTAGTACCTATCCGCACGAGAGACCCCTCCACTTT.

About this clone: A junction boundary mismatches the germline segment, possibly from a read error. Written as DNA, the CDR3 is TGCGCCAGCAGCTTGGTTACAGGGAACTCTGGGGCCAACGGCCTGACTTTC. Amino acid sequence: CASSLVTGNSGANGLTF. V is TRBV5-1 and J is TRBJ2-6, with D perhaps matching TRBD1 (6 bases). The CDR3 runs to 17 residues. Germline CDR1 reads SGHRS; CDR2 reads YFSETQ. The full variable domain, rest sourced from reference TRBV5-1 and TRBJ2-6, is KAGVTQTPRYLIKTRGQQVTLSCSPISGHRSVSWYQQTPGQGLQFLFEYFSETQRNKGNFPGRFSGRQFSNSRSEMNVSTLELGDSALYLCASSLVTGNSGANGLTFGAGSRLTVL.